The source of this TCR beta chain is a study of radiotherapy plus CTLA-4 blockade in lung cancer. Study findings and constraints: With interferon-beta, early dynamics of blood T cell clones were reported to best predict response. TCR clones from tumors expanded in blood after radiotherapy plus ipilimumab.

Repertoires were generated with immunoSEQ multiplex PCR, while TCRdb's copy carries only in-frame clones and drops some. The sample includes some 60,000 clones, roughly four fifths of them seen just once. CDR3 length: 14 amino acids. Germline V gene sequence: CDR1 SGHRS, CDR2 YFSETQ. The V end was cut by 4 bases, the J end by 0 bases, with 11 bases between. To note about this clone: Its matching antigen is unknown.

The sequence was obtained from a human donor with non-small cell lung cancer who had a complete response to radiotherapy plus ipilimumab. The V gene is TRBV5-1, the J gene TRBJ2-7, with D tentatively TRBD1 (7 bases). The sequenced sample was peripheral blood, obtained from a patient treated with radiotherapy plus ipilimumab. CDR3 sequence: CASSGGTDSYEQYF. In DNA form, the CDR3 reads TGCGCCAGCAGCGGCGGGACAGACTCCTACGAGCAGTACTTC. The full variable domain, completed using reference TRBV5-1 and TRBJ2-7, is KAGVTQTPRYLIKTRGQQVTLSCSPISGHRSVSWYQQTPGQGLQFLFEYFSETQRNKGNFPGRFSGRQFSNSRSEMNVSTLELGDSALYLCASSGGTDSYEQYFGPGTRLTVT.